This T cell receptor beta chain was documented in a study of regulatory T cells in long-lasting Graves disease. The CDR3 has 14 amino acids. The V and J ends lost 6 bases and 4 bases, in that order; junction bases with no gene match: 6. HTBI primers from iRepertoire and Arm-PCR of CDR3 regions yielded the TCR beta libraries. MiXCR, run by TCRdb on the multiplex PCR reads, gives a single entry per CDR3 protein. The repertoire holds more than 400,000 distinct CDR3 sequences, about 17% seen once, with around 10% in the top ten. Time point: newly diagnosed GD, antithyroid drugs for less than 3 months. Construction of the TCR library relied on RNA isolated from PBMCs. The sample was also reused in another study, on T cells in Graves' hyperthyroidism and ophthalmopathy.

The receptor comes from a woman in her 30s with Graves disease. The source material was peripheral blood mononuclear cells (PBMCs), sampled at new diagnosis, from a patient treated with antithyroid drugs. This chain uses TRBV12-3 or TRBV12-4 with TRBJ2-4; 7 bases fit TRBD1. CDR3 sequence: CASSPGTAKNIQYF. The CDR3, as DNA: TGTGCCAGCAGCCCTGGGACAGCTAAAAACATTCAGTACTTC.